The entry that follows covers one TCR beta chain sequence. Its target is not known. The CDR3 consists of 13 residues. Germline-derived CDR1 and CDR2 are MNHEY and SVGAGI. The V end was cut by 9 bases, the J end by 4 bases, with 15 bases between. These data belong to a study of early stage breast cancer tumors. Looking at the study overall: Invasive lobular carcinomas made up about 30% of the 12 ER+/PR+/HER2- tumors. Study outcomes and limitations: Enriched TCRB sequences shared across patients were mostly commonly generated sequences.

Data came from immunoSEQ multiplex PCR; TCRdb stores just in-frame clones and leaves some out. The table lists under 13,000 clones, 75% to 85% of them singletons. The sequenced material came from breast tumor tissue. The TCR originated in a person between 65 and 80 years old with breast cancer. V is TRBV6-5 and J is TRBJ1-2; TRBD1 might be the D (6 bases). CDR3 region: CASSTGTTYGYTF. The CDR3 DNA sequence: TGTGCCAGTAGTACCGGGACAACCTATGGCTACACCTTC.